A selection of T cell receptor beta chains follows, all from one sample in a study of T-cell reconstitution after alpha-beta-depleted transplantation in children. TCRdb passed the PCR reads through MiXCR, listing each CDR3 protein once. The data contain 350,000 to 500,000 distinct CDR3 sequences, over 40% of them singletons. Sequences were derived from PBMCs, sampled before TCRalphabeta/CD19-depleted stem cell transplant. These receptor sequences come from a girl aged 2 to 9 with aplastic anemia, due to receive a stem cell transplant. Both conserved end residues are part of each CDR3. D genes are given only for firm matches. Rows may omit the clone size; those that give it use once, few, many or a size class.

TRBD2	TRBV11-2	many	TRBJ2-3	CASSPTASGLLDTQYF	TGTGCCAGCAGCCCGACGGCTAGCGGCCTCCTAGATACGCAGTATTTT
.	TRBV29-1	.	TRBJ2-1	CSADRNRVFGEQFF	TGCAGCGCTGACAGGAACAGGGTGTTCGGTGAGCAGTTCTTC
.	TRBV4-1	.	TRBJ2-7	CASSPLGDSYEQYF	TGCGCCAGCAGCCCGTTGGGTGACTCCTACGAGCAGTACTTC
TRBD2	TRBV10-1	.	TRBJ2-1	CASTRLAGEIEQFF	TGCGCCAGCACTAGACTAGCGGGAGAGATTGAGCAGTTCTTC
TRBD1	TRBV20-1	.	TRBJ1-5	CSAILGQNNQPQHF	TGCAGTGCCATCCTGGGACAGAACAATCAGCCCCAGCATTTT
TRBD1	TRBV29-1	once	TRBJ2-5	CSVPQGASETQYF	TGCAGCGTTCCACAGGGGGCTAGTGAGACCCAGTACTTC
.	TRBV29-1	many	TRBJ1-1	CSVDLSNTEAFF	TGCAGCGTTGACCTTTCAAACACTGAAGCTTTCTTT
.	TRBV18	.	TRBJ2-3	CASSPPSADAQYF	TGTGCCAGCTCACCACCGTCGGCAGATGCGCAGTATTTT
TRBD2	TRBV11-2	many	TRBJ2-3	CASSLDGPGLGTNTQYF	TGTGCCAGCAGCTTAGATGGGCCGGGACTAGGCACAAATACGCAGTATTTT
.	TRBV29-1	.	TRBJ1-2	CSARDLAYGYTF	TGCAGCGCCCGGGACCTCGCCTATGGCTACACCTTC
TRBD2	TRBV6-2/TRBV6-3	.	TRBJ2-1	CASSYPTSGTWNSYNEQFF	TGTGCCAGCAGTTACCCGACTAGCGGGACTTGGAACTCCTACAATGAGCAGTTCTTC
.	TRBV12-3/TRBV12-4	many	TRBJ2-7	CASSVSLSYEQYF	TGTGCCAGCAGCGTCTCGTTGTCCTACGAGCAGTACTTC
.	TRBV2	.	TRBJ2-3	CASSSGLYTQYF	TGTGCCAGCAGCTCGGGGCTGTATACGCAGTATTTT
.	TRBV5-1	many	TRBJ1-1	CASSLAGAGRNTEAFF	TGCGCCAGCAGCTTGGCCGGGGCAGGGAGGAACACTGAAGCTTTCTTT
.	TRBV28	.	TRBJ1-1	CASSLRAIPYEAFF	TGTGCCAGCAGTTTAAGGGCTATTCCCTACGAAGCTTTCTTT
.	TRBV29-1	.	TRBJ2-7	CSVRQALEQSF	TGCAGCGTTCGACAGGCGCTCGAGCAGTCCTTC
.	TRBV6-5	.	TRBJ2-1	CASSYKGAHNEQFF	TGTGCCAGCAGTTACAAAGGAGCTCACAATGAGCAGTTCTTC
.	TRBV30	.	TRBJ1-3	CAWSPDTSGNTIYF	TGTGCCTGGAGTCCGGACACCTCTGGAAACACCATATATTTT
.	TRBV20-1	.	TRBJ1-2	CSATKAGPYGYTF	TGCAGTGCTACCAAGGCGGGGCCTTATGGCTACACCTTC
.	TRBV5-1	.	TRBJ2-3	CASSLGSGEGDTQYF	TGCGCCAGCAGCTTGGGGTCAGGGGAAGGAGATACGCAGTATTTT
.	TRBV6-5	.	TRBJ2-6	CASSYGGTGANVLTF	TGTGCCAGCAGTTACGGGGGGACTGGGGCCAACGTCCTGACTTTC
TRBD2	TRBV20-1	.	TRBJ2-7	CSARDQGGSPYEQYF	TGCAGTGCTAGAGATCAGGGAGGGAGTCCCTACGAGCAGTACTTC
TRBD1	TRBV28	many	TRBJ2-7	CASSLLDRGNSYEQYF	TGTGCCAGCAGTTTATTAGACAGGGGGAACTCCTACGAGCAGTACTTC
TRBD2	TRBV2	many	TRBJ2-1	CARGRLAGPYNEQFF	TGTGCCAGGGGGAGACTAGCGGGCCCTTACAATGAGCAGTTCTTC
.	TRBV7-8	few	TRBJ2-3	CASSLGRAGVTDTQYF	TGTGCCAGCAGCTTAGGGAGGGCTGGGGTCACAGATACGCAGTATTTT
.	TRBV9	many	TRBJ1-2	CASSVNLAHTNYGYTF	TGTGCCAGCAGCGTAAATCTAGCACATACCAACTATGGCTACACCTTC
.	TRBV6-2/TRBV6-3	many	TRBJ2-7	CASSYSSGPSYEQYF	TGTGCCAGCAGTTACTCGTCTGGGCCTTCCTACGAGCAGTACTTC
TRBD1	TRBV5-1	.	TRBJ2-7	CASSLQGMHYEQYF	TGCGCCAGCAGCTTACAGGGGATGCACTACGAGCAGTACTTC
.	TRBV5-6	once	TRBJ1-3	CASAQPSGNTIYF	TGTGCCAGCGCCCAGCCCTCTGGAAACACCATATATTTT
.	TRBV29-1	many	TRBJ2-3	CSVGVPWATDTQYF	TGCAGCGTCGGGGTCCCCTGGGCCACAGATACGCAGTATTTT
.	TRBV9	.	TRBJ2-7	CASSVGRDNDEQYF	TGTGCCAGCAGCGTAGGTAGGGACAACGACGAGCAGTACTTC
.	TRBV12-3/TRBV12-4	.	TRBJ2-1	CASSIKQGGEGNEQFF	TGTGCCAGCAGTATCAAGCAGGGGGGTGAAGGTAATGAGCAGTTCTTC
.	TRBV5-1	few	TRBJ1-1	CASSLSDAFLNTEAFF	TGCGCCAGCAGCTTGTCGGACGCATTTTTGAACACTGAAGCTTTCTTT
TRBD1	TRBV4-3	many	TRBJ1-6	CASSQDHRGGSPLHF	TGCGCCAGCAGCCAAGATCACAGGGGAGGTTCACCCCTCCACTTT
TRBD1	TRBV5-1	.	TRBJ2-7	CASSEGTGDTYEQYF	TGCGCCAGCAGCGAGGGGACAGGGGACACCTACGAGCAGTACTTC
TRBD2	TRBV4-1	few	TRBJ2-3	CASSQDLLAGGYTQYF	TGCGCCAGCAGCCAAGACCTACTAGCGGGAGGGTATACGCAGTATTTT
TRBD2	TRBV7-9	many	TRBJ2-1	CASDGASGSSYNEQFF	TGTGCCAGCGACGGGGCTAGCGGGAGTTCCTACAATGAGCAGTTCTTC
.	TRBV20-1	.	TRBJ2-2	CSARDPGRDNTGELFF	TGCAGTGCTAGAGACCCGGGGCGGGACAACACCGGGGAGCTGTTTTTT
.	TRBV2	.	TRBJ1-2	CASLLGSVYGYTF	TGTGCCAGCCTCCTGGGATCAGTTTATGGCTACACCTTC
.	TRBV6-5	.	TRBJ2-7	CASSYRESYEQYF	TGTGCCAGCAGTTATAGGGAGAGCTACGAGCAGTACTTC
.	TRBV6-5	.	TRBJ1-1	CASNYSGGRGAEAFF	TGTGCCAGCAATTACTCCGGGGGAAGGGGGGCTGAAGCTTTCTTT
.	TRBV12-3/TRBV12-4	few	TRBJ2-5	CASSVQGRQETQYF	TGTGCCAGCAGCGTACAGGGGAGGCAAGAGACCCAGTACTTC
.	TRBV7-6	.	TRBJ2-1	CASSSPGTNEQFF	TGTGCCAGCAGCTCGCCAGGGACGAATGAGCAGTTCTTC
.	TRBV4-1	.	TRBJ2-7	CASSQTVALLNKEQYF	TGCGCCAGCAGCCAAACGGTAGCGCTCCTCAACAAAGAGCAGTACTTC
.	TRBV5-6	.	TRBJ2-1	CASSFPDGRSEQFF	TGTGCCAGCAGCTTTCCGGACGGACGGAGTGAGCAGTTCTTC
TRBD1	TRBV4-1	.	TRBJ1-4	CASSQDYRGGVKLFF	TGCGCCAGCAGCCAAGACTACAGGGGAGGAGTAAAACTGTTTTTT
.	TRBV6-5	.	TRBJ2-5	CASSYSATGHQETQCF	TGTGCCAGCAGTTACTCCGCGACGGGCCACCAAGAGACCCAGTGCTTC